This TCR beta chain was identified during a study of blood T cell repertoires in COVID-19 (dated by TCRdb to 2018 to 2021). At the level of the whole study: The collaborator samples originated in the United States, Italy and Spain and spanned the acute and convalescent phases of COVID-19. The repertoires were released in a freely available public database intended as a resource for research on the immune response to SARS-CoV-2. Nearly every sample came with metadata listing a de-identified subject ID, COVID-19 status, age in years and sex. Deeply sampled blood TCRbeta repertoires from subjects exposed to, actively infected with, or recovered from COVID-19 were included in the dataset. The material from the prospective study consisted of cDNA or gDNA derived from T cells, B-cell-depleted T cells, or PBMCs. HLA class I and class II types, where available, came from metadata supplied by the sample provider rather than from assay-based typing. The samples were drawn from the first 160 participants of the ongoing ImmuneRACE study and from over 950 subjects provided by 6 global collaborators. General findings and caveats noted by the study authors: Clinical and demographic metadata were provided uncurated, with the amount varying by source and participant.

The CDR3 holds 19 amino acids from the cysteine to the phenylalanine. CDR3 DNA only is kept here, 57 bases in frame from base 1. The germline V gene yields MDHEN for CDR1 and SYDVKM for CDR2. Between the V and J ends, shortened by 6 bases and 2 bases respectively, the junction contains 27 bases. Regarding this clone: Its antigen is currently not known. Base qualities are not recorded, but no much larger clone differs from it by a single base.

TCRbeta CDR3 regions were amplified from genomic DNA by means of the immunoSEQ Assay, a bias-controlled multiplex PCR. The study's own analysis went as follows. Nucleated cell counts per sample were estimated from amplification of reference gene primers within the assay. To quantify the absolute abundance of each unique TCRbeta CDR3 rearrangement, sequence reads were collapsed and filtered. Productive Simpson clonality was computed per sample as the square root of Simpson's diversity index over productive rearrangements. TCRdb limited this immuneACCESS table to in-frame rearrangements with V and J called. A share of clones is missing; checked studies link under half to unresolved V genes, and the rest is unexplained. From that table come the V and J calls and clone size; the DNA was used to work out D and trimming. The sample table lists 100,000 to 150,000 clones, about 86% of them with a count of one. The ten biggest clones cover 15% to 20% of the sample.

Whole blood was collected in K2EDTA tubes by collaborating institutions according to the institutions' own protocols. For TCRbeta analysis, collaborator samples were shipped as frozen whole blood, as isolated PBMCs, or as DNA extracted from either sample type. The sequencing sample was made of peripheral blood. This TCR was sampled from a woman between 50 and 59 years old with acute or convalescent COVID-19. The rearranged chain carries TRBV28 and TRBJ2-3; TRBD2 is a possible D gene, resting on 6 matching bases. The sequence in DNA is TGTGCCAGCAGCTCCATCGGGACTCACCGGAAAACATACACAGATACGCAGTATTTT. This translates into CASSSIGTHRKTYTDTQYF.